This TCR beta chain was sequenced in a study of blood T cell repertoires in COVID-19. Produced via immunoSEQ multiplex PCR; TCRdb's table is partial and in-frame only. In the table there are about 270,000 clones, approximately 89% of which are singletons. Trimming removed 4 bases at V and 0 bases at J, with 8 bases between. Germline CDR1 reads KGHDR; CDR2 reads SFDVKD. CDR3 length equals 14 residues. The specimen sequenced was PBMCs or T cells enriched from blood (not recorded which). The source of this sequence is a man aged 35-49 years who had been exposed to COVID-19. This chain uses TRBV24-1 with TRBJ1-1; D ambiguous. The CDR3, as DNA: TGTGCCACCAGTGAGTCCGCTATGAACACTGAAGCTTTCTTT. Its translation: CATSESAMNTEAFF.